This is a list of T cell receptor beta chains from one sample in a study of T cell responses to AZD1222 COVID-19 vaccine. Here immunoSEQ multiplex PCR was the method, and the copy in TCRdb shows in-frame clones only, minus some. The table lists about 180,000 clones, roughly 88% of them singletons. Sample: peripheral blood, taken on day 0 of AZD1222 vaccination. The origin of the receptors is an adult in good health. The conserved cysteine and the conserved F or W are not part of the CDR3 here.

cdr3_length: 11; v_call: TRBV7-3; cdr3_aa: ASSVRLAYEQY
cdr3_length: 14; v_call: TRBV4-2; cdr3_aa: ASSQVLRGERNGYT
cdr3_length: 12; v_call: TRBV4-1; cdr3_aa: ASSPLGLPGEQY
cdr3_length: 9; v_call: TRBV28; cdr3_aa: AARQGQGYT
cdr3_length: 12; v_call: TRBV28; cdr3_aa: ASISRGIYQPQH
cdr3_length: 11; v_call: TRBV14; cdr3_aa: ASSQDQGYGYT
cdr3_length: 13; v_call: TRBV2; cdr3_aa: ASSQQGDSGNTIY
cdr3_length: 13; v_call: TRBV4-1; cdr3_aa: ASSPFGGGNSPLH
cdr3_length: 12; v_call: TRBV7-2; cdr3_aa: ASSQGGWGTEAF
cdr3_length: 13; v_call: TRBV5-4; cdr3_aa: ASSSELASANEQF
cdr3_length: 12; v_call: TRBV4-1; cdr3_aa: ASSQDRGIQPQH
cdr3_length: 15; v_call: TRBV7-3; cdr3_aa: ASSLEARGVGTGELF
cdr3_length: 11; v_call: TRBV27; cdr3_aa: ASSFAGREEQY
cdr3_length: 11; v_call: TRBV12-3/TRBV12-4; cdr3_aa: ASSLVRDQPQH
cdr3_length: 11; v_call: TRBV28; cdr3_aa: ASSTTGVDGYT
cdr3_length: 13; v_call: TRBV7-2; cdr3_aa: ASSLFGQPNHEQY
cdr3_length: 13; v_call: TRBV5-6; cdr3_aa: ASSYGQMLSDTQY
cdr3_length: 12; v_call: TRBV5-6; cdr3_aa: ASSSRTGRETQY
cdr3_length: 13; v_call: TRBV3-1/TRBV3-2; cdr3_aa: ASSLEGRSYNEQF
cdr3_length: 12; v_call: TRBV4-2; cdr3_aa: ASSHGGASYEQY
cdr3_length: 11; v_call: TRBV5-1; cdr3_aa: ASSRGGSYEQY
cdr3_length: 13; v_call: TRBV9; cdr3_aa: ASSVGGQPNQPQH
cdr3_length: 11; v_call: TRBV29-1; cdr3_aa: SGSGGRGYEQY
cdr3_length: 12; v_call: TRBV10-2; cdr3_aa: ASSEWTGTNEQF
cdr3_length: 17; v_call: TRBV7-2; cdr3_aa: ASSLVGSGRSGRNQPQH
cdr3_length: 13; v_call: TRBV30; cdr3_aa: AWSVRGAGNEKLF
cdr3_length: 14; v_call: TRBV11-2; cdr3_aa: ASSLTAQGVKDGYT
cdr3_length: 17; v_call: TRBV28; cdr3_aa: ASSQGGDTVPSSYNEQF
cdr3_length: 13; v_call: TRBV12-5; cdr3_aa: ASGQSGGGSYEQY
cdr3_length: 16; v_call: TRBV10-3; cdr3_aa: AISESIARGRRTYEQY
cdr3_length: 11; v_call: TRBV3-1/TRBV3-2; cdr3_aa: ASSQDARQPQH
cdr3_length: 12; v_call: TRBV2; cdr3_aa: ASSYRATNEKLF
cdr3_length: 14; v_call: TRBV18; cdr3_aa: ASSPLDQGAAYGYT
cdr3_length: 15; v_call: TRBV5-1; cdr3_aa: ASSLVSPGSGNQPQH
cdr3_length: 14; v_call: TRBV7-2; cdr3_aa: ASSLRDRISGNTIY
cdr3_length: 13; v_call: TRBV7-9; cdr3_aa: ASSLAHGTQETQY
cdr3_length: 13; v_call: TRBV3-1/TRBV3-2; cdr3_aa: ASSPTGGEGQPQH
cdr3_length: 13; v_call: TRBV6-5; cdr3_aa: ASSTLQGPNQPQH
cdr3_length: 12; v_call: TRBV14; cdr3_aa: ASSHGQPLTEAF
cdr3_length: 13; v_call: TRBV7-9; cdr3_aa: ASSLVGGVSDEQF